Below are 12 T cell receptor beta chains sequenced from a single sample in a study of blood T cell repertoires in COVID-19. Clones were read by immunoSEQ multiplex PCR, and TCRdb kept only the in-frame ones, dropping some. This table has under 300,000 clones, about 83% appearing once. Sequences were obtained from peripheral blood. These receptors came from a human donor in a cohort sampled during active COVID-19.

The rearrangement joins TRBV25-1 to TRBJ2-5; a possible D gene is TRBD1 (5 bases). V lost 1 base and J 2 bases, leaving 11 bases between the germline ends. There are 15 residues in the CDR3. The germline V gene encodes CDR1 MGHDK and CDR2 SYGVNS. Here the CDR3 reads CASSELYRNQETQYF. In DNA form, the CDR3 reads TGTGCCAGCAGTGAATTGTACAGGAATCAAGAGACCCAGTACTTC.

The chain carries TRBV28 and TRBJ2-1; TRBD1 agrees at 7 bases. Germline V CDR1 and CDR2: MDHEN, SYDVKM. V lost 6 bases to trimming and J lost 0 bases; unmatched junction nucleotides: 5. This CDR3 is built from 15 residues. CDR3: CASSPPGGSYNEQFF. Written as DNA, the CDR3 is TGTGCCAGCAGCCCCCCAGGGGGCTCCTACAATGAGCAGTTCTTC. Using reference TRBV28 and TRBJ2-1 for the parts outside the CDR3, the full variable domain is DVKVTQSSRYLVKRTGEKVFLECVQDMDHENMFWYRQDPGLGLRLIYFSYDVKMKEKGDIPEGYSVSREKKERFSLILESASTNQTSMYLCASSPPGGSYNEQFFGPGTRLTVL.

For the CDR3, the DNA is TGTGCCCTCAGAATTACCTATAATTCACCCCTCCACTTT. This sequence encodes CALRITYNSPLHF. V gene TRBV30 combines with J gene TRBJ1-6, with D hard to call. In germline, CDR1 is GTSNPN, CDR2 SVGIG (reference sequence). The CDR3 extends over 13 amino acids. V lost 8 bases to trimming and J lost 2 bases, with 10 bases between them.

This clone was observed a handful of times. The chain employs TRBV6-4 and TRBJ1-6; TRBD1 aligns across 9 bases. Looked up from germline, CDR1 is MRHNA and CDR2 is SNTAGT. The V and J ends lost 6 bases and 8 bases, in that order; junction bases with no gene match: 11. The CDR3 has 16 residues. CDR3 nucleotides: TGTGCCAGCAGCGTAGACTGGACAGGGGTTGATTCACCCCTCCACTTT. This codes for CASSVDWTGVDSPLHF.

The chain couples TRBV7-6 to TRBJ2-3; TRBD1 aligns across 8 bases. Trimming at V came to 2 bases and at J to 0 bases, leaving 10 bases not matched to a gene. Germline CDR1 reads SGHVS; CDR2 reads FNYEAQ. This CDR3 contains 18 residues. This CDR3 reads CASSLNTGQGTSTDTQYF. CDR3 DNA sequence: TGTGCCAGCAGCTTAAACACTGGACAGGGCACAAGCACAGATACGCAGTATTTT.

The chain links TRBV5-1 to TRBJ2-7; 8 nucleotides agree with TRBD1. The CDR3 loop spans 14 amino acids. Germline CDR1 reads SGHRS; CDR2 reads YFSETQ. After removal of 7 bases from V and 2 bases from J, the junction contained 8 bases not matched to a gene. The CDR3 DNA is TGCGCCAGCCGTTCTGGGACAGGTCCCTACGAGCAGTACTTC. It specifies CASRSGTGPYEQYF.

This clone was detected only a few times. The chain joins TRBV7-3 to TRBJ2-2; 7 bases align to TRBD1. V shed 5 bases, J shed 6 bases, and the junction held 6 bases outside the gene matches. Looked up from germline, CDR1 is SGHTA and CDR2 is FQGTGA. The CDR3 is 14 amino acids. The CDR3 sequence is CASSARQGAGELFF. The CDR3 bases are TGTGCCAGCAGCGCCAGACAGGGTGCCGGGGAGCTGTTTTTT.

The gene calls are TRBV6-5 and TRBJ2-5; TRBD1 matches at 10 bases. V shed 6 bases and J 4 bases; nucleotides not matched to a gene: 8. The CDR3 spans 15 residues. The V gene's germline CDR1 is MNHEY and CDR2 SVGAGI. The CDR3 sequence: CASRRDRGRAETQYF. CDR3 coding DNA: TGTGCCAGCAGGAGGGACAGGGGCCGGGCAGAGACCCAGTACTTC.

This clone has only one observation. This CDR3 is CASIGTGDNEQFF. Here the CDR3 DNA reads TGTGCCAGCATCGGGACAGGGGACAATGAGCAGTTCTTC. The chain joins TRBV2 to TRBJ2-1; 10 nucleotides line up with TRBD1. Germline values: CDR1 SNHLY, CDR2 FYNNEI. This CDR3 region has 13 residues. V lost 7 bases, J lost 5 bases, and 2 bases stayed unmatched. The full variable domain, its missing parts supplied by reference TRBV2 and TRBJ2-1, is EPEVTQTPSHQVTQMGQEVILRCVPISNHLYFYWYRQILGQKVEFLVSFYNNEISEKSEIFDDQFSVERPDGSNFTLKIRSTKLEDSAMYFCASIGTGDNEQFFGPGTRLTVL.

This clone came up once. The V and J genes are TRBV6-4 and TRBJ2-1, with a weak D call TRBD1 (5 bases). V shed 0 bases and J shed 6 bases, with 9 bases lying between them. The CDR3 has 14 residues. In germline, CDR1 is MRHNA, CDR2 SNTAGT. In nucleotides, the CDR3 is TGTGCCAGCAGTGACTCGAGCAGGGCCAATGAGCAGTTCTTC. Protein: CASSDSSRANEQFF.

The chain recombines TRBV21-1 with TRBJ1-2; the listed D gene, TRBD1, was not tested against the DNA. TRBV21-1 is tagged as a pseudogene. This CDR3 spans 13 amino acids. DNA of the CDR3: TGTGCCAGCTCAGGGGACGGGGCTTACGGCTACACCTTC. Protein sequence: CASSGDGAYGYTF.

The CDR3 coding sequence is TGTGCCAGCAGCCAAATAATAGAGACCCAGTACTTC. Its protein is CASSQIIETQYF. The chain links TRBV3-1 (or the pseudogene TRBV3-2) to TRBJ2-5, with no clear D. Germline V gives CDR1 LGHDT, CDR2 YNNKEL (reference sequence). This CDR3 contains 12 residues. V gave up 2 bases and J gave up 4 bases, with 5 bases separating them.